This T cell receptor (beta chain) was sequenced in a study of T cells after yellow fever vaccination. The study, taken as a whole, reports: After the booster, about 95% of CD4 and roughly nine tenths of CD8 primary-response clones were re-detected. A weaker but faster secondary response was observed, peaking on day 5 versus 15. Sorted memory subsets on day 0 showed almost all vaccine-responding clonotypes to be undetectable. Clonotypes found in both CD4 and CD8 compartments made up a small share.

This clonotype was observed at least ten times. With 6 bases removed from V and 3 bases from J, the gap between germline ends came to 17 bases. The CDR3 is 15 residues long. From germline, CDR1 is ENHRY and CDR2 SYGVKD. TCRdb re-called the 5' RACE reads with MiXCR, one entry per CDR3 protein. The sample shows tens of thousands of distinct CDR3 sequences, around 5.8% of them seen only once. The sequencing used PBMCs, either bulk or a sorted T-cell subset (CD4+, CD8+, memory, or dextramer-sorted; not recorded which), collected on the day of the yellow fever booster vaccination. This TCR was recovered from a man aged 30 to 45 who received the YFV17D yellow fever vaccine. The J gene is TRBJ1-1, the V gene TRBV10-3, with D perhaps TRBD1 (5 bases). The CDR3 region has the DNA TGTGCCATCAGAGACCGGGGAATAGGGGACACTGAAGCTTTCTTT. Protein product: CAIRDRGIGDTEAFF.